Listed below are T cell receptor beta chains from one sample, sequenced in a study of read filtering for tumor transcriptome and immune sequencing. TCRdb re-called the reads through MiXCR, storing one row per CDR3 protein. The profile shows tens of thousands of distinct CDR3 sequences, 12% to 15% of them singletons. The sample consisted of a population of CD138-negative cells sorted from bone marrow. Receptor source: a donor at least 40 years old with multiple myeloma. The conserved cysteine and the conserved F or W are not part of the CDR3 here. Fields, in order: D gene, V gene, J gene, CDR3 protein. The D gene is left open where the match is weak.

>NA|TRBV28|TRBJ1-6
ASSAPGFFSSYNSPLH
>TRBD2|TRBV3-1|TRBJ2-1
ASSQWTSGGSEQF
>TRBD1|TRBV20-1|TRBJ1-1
SVPGQGRTEAF
>NA|TRBV20-1|TRBJ1-3
SARPGGRSGNTIY
>TRBD1|TRBV7-2|TRBJ2-3
ASSSRGQGSQY
>NA|TRBV29-1|TRBJ2-1
GVKLGPAGYNEQF
>TRBD2|TRBV14|TRBJ2-5
ASSHLGIGGETQY
>TRBD1|TRBV7-2|TRBJ1-1
ASSLYRTGANTEAF
>TRBD2|TRBV7-6|TRBJ2-3
ASSPAGTSGARDTQY
>TRBD1|TRBV28|TRBJ1-5
ASSPEGQGSNQPQH
>NA|TRBV3-1|TRBJ2-3
ASSQVMGNTDTQY
>NA|TRBV19|TRBJ1-5
ASSQGFNQPQH
>TRBD2|TRBV20-1|TRBJ2-1
SAMRLAGGPFYNEQF
>NA|TRBV29-1|TRBJ2-7
SVKGPYEQY
>NA|TRBV19|TRBJ2-3
ASKSATTGTTTDTQY
>TRBD1|TRBV9|TRBJ2-7
ASSPRQGRYEQY
>TRBD2|TRBV11-2|TRBJ2-3
ASSLEGWTSTQY
>TRBD2|TRBV20-1|TRBJ2-2
SVPSGRDVWGELF
>NA|TRBV5-1|TRBJ2-7
ASSLVGSSEQY
>NA|TRBV7-2|TRBJ2-3
ASSLGVLDTRY
>TRBD1|TRBV28|TRBJ2-5
ASSFQGAPRETQY
>NA|TRBV7-2|TRBJ2-3
ASSILRTDTQY
>NA|TRBV5-1|TRBJ2-7
ASTEGYEQY
>NA|TRBV5-1|TRBJ2-2
ASSPRGDPNTGELF
>TRBD1|TRBV20-1|TRBJ2-7
SARSGDRGSYEQY